This entry lists 19 T cell receptor beta chains sequenced from one sample in a study of blood T cell repertoires in COVID-19. Sequencing was performed with immunoSEQ multiplex PCR; in TCRdb, only in-frame clones are kept and a portion is missing. The sample consists of tens of thousands of clones, around 90% of them appearing once. Specimen: peripheral blood. The receptors were sampled from a man between 65 and 85 years old with acute or convalescent COVID-19.

The V call is TRBV5-4, the J call TRBJ1-2; a possible D gene is TRBD1 (5 bases). Germline CDR1 SGHNT, CDR2 YYREEE (reference sequence). The ends were cut back, 0 bases at V and 8 bases at J, with 11 bases in the middle. This CDR3 has 13 residues. In DNA, the CDR3 is TGTGCCAGCAGCTTGGGCTCCAGGGAAGGCTACACCTTC. It codes for CASSLGSREGYTF.

The CDR3, as DNA: TGTGCCAGTAGGGCCCAGGACAGCCCCAGCTCCTACAATGAGCAGTTCTTC. Amino acid sequence: CASRAQDSPSSYNEQFF. The chain links TRBV19 to TRBJ2-1; D is possibly TRBD1 (6 bases). The CDR3 contains 17 residues. CDR1 LNHDA and CDR2 SQIVND come from the germline V gene (reference sequence). V gave up 6 bases and J gave up 0 bases, with 18 bases separating them.

V gene TRBV5-3 combines with J gene TRBJ2-5, with D possibly TRBD1 on 6 matching bases. TRBV5-3 is given ORF status, its function remaining uncertain. V dropped 2 bases and J dropped 4 bases, with 15 bases sitting between them. CDR3 length: 15 amino acids. The CDR3 reads CARSFFPQGTETQYF. Here the CDR3 DNA reads TGTGCCAGAAGCTTCTTCCCGCAGGGGACAGAGACCCAGTACTTC.

The V call is TRBV11-2, the J call TRBJ1-6, with D possibly matching TRBD1 (5 bases). Germline V CDR1 and CDR2: SGHAT, FQNNGV. Trimming took 7 bases from V and 4 from J, leaving 8 bases between them. This CDR3 has 13 amino acids. The CDR3 DNA reads TGTGCCAGCAATGCAGGGTATAATTCACCCCTCCACTTT. Protein product: CASNAGYNSPLHF.

The V gene is TRBV9, the J gene TRBJ2-2; D possibly corresponds to TRBD1 (6 bases). The CDR3 loop spans 16 amino acids. The ends were cut back, 0 bases at V and 4 bases at J, with 13 bases in the middle. Germline lookup yields CDR1 SGDLS and CDR2 YYNGEE. The CDR3 sequence is CASSVGGRGPTGELFF. CDR3 sequence (DNA): TGTGCCAGCAGCGTAGGAGGCAGGGGTCCCACCGGGGAGCTGTTTTTT. Using reference TRBV9 and TRBJ2-2 for the parts outside the CDR3, the full variable domain is DSGVTQTPKHLITATGQRVTLRCSPRSGDLSVYWYQQSLDQGLQFLIQYYNGEERAKGNILERFSAQQFPDLHSELNLSSLELGDSALYFCASSVGGRGPTGELFFGEGSRLTVL.

This rearrangement joins TRBV3-1 (or the pseudogene TRBV3-2) to TRBJ1-4; 7 nucleotides match TRBD1. The CDR3 contains 16 residues. Per the germline V gene, CDR1 is LGHDT and CDR2 is YNNKEL (reference sequence). With V trimmed by 2 bases and J by 2 bases, 5 bases remained unmatched. The CDR3 reads CASSQTSTGTNEKLFF. The CDR3 nucleotides read TGTGCCAGCAGCCAAACCTCGACAGGGACTAATGAAAAACTGTTTTTT.

This chain uses TRBV21-1 with TRBJ2-7; the table's D gene call, TRBD2, was not cross checked with the DNA. TRBV21-1 corresponds to a pseudogene. This CDR3 has 17 residues. DNA for the CDR3: TGTGCCAGCAGCAAAGCGGGGACTAGCGGGAGATCGAACGAGCAGTACTTC. This translates into CASSKAGTSGRSNEQYF.

The chain couples TRBV19 to TRBJ1-1; a weak D match, TRBD1 (6 bases). CDR1 is LNHDA, CDR2 SQIVND, per germline (reference sequence). Trimming removed 5 bases at V and 11 bases at J, with 18 bases between. The CDR3 is 13 amino acids. In DNA form, the CDR3 reads TGTGCCAGTAGTCCTTACAGGGACCGTCCGGCTTTCTTT. It codes for CASSPYRDRPAFF.

The rearrangement uses TRBV18 and TRBJ1-5; D unclear. The germline CDR1 and CDR2 sequences are KGHSH and LQKENI. CDR3 size: 14 residues. V lost 6 bases and J 0 bases, leaving 9 bases between the germline ends. In DNA, the CDR3 is TGTGCCAGCTCCGAGACATATAGCAATCAGCCCCAGCATTTT. This translates into CASSETYSNQPQHF.

In its sample, this clone was seen a few times. The V gene is TRBV2, the J gene TRBJ2-2, with D uncertain. The CDR3 covers 15 residues. V gave up 0 bases and J gave up 3 bases, with 8 bases separating them. Germline V gives CDR1 SNHLY, CDR2 FYNNEI. CDR3 region: CASSEALSDTGELFF. CDR3 sequence (DNA): TGTGCCAGCAGTGAAGCGCTCAGTGACACCGGGGAGCTGTTTTTT.

This clone was seen a single time. CDR3 amino acids: CASSSKDRISGNTIYF. In DNA form, the CDR3 reads TGTGCCAGCAGCTCAAAAGACAGGATTTCTGGAAACACCATATATTTT. V gene TRBV7-9 combines with J gene TRBJ1-3, with a possible D match to TRBD1 (6 bases). The CDR3 is 16 residues long. The ends were cut back, 4 bases at V and 1 base at J, with 14 bases in the middle. Germline assignment: CDR1 SEHNR and CDR2 FQNEAQ (reference sequence).

The chain recombines TRBV19 with TRBJ1-4; 8 bases match TRBD1. CDR1 is LNHDA, CDR2 SQIVND, per germline (reference sequence). The V and J ends lost 6 bases and 9 bases, in that order; junction bases with no gene match: 9. This CDR3 spans 14 amino acids. The CDR3 here is CASRRDRSKKKLFF. The CDR3 nucleotides are TGTGCCAGTAGAAGGGACAGGTCTAAGAAAAAACTGTTTTTT.

The V call is TRBV30, the J call TRBJ1-1; 10 bases line up with TRBD1. The CDR3 length is 16 residues. CDR1 and CDR2 from the germline V gene are GTSNPN and SVGIG (reference sequence). J gave up 5 bases and V 0 bases, and 9 bases lay outside the gene matches. The CDR3 DNA reads as TGTGCCTGGAGTGTCGGACAGGGGGTGATATGGACTGAAGCTTTCTTT. It is translated as CAWSVGQGVIWTEAFF.

The chain recombines TRBV10-3 with TRBJ1-2; a possible D gene is TRBD1 (5 bases). The CDR3 totals 15 residues. The germline V and J ends were trimmed by 6 bases and 0 bases, with 14 bases remaining between them. Germline V CDR1 and CDR2: ENHRY, SYGVKD. The CDR3 protein is CAIREGLSANYGYTF. The CDR3 DNA reads TGTGCCATCAGGGAGGGACTCTCAGCTAACTATGGCTACACCTTC.

The CDR3 region has the DNA TGCAGCGTCCATACAGGAGGGGGGGCGAACACTGAAGCTTTCTTT. As protein: CSVHTGGGANTEAFF. The rearrangement uses TRBV29-1 and TRBJ1-1, with D perhaps matching TRBD1 (6 bases). The CDR3 spans 15 residues. Germline V gene sequence: CDR1 SQVTM, CDR2 ANQGSEA. V gave up 6 bases and J gave up 1 base, with 18 bases separating them.

J is TRBJ1-3 and V is TRBV7-2, with 7 bases matching TRBD1. CDR1 is SGHTA and CDR2 is FQGNSA in the germline V gene. J gave up 6 bases and V 3 bases, and 5 bases lay outside the gene matches. The CDR3 loop spans 14 amino acids. The DNA of the CDR3 is TGTGCCAGCAGCTTCTCCGGGACAGCAAACACCATATATTTT. The encoded protein is CASSFSGTANTIYF.

The CDR3 here is CAISAGTSGQETQYF. DNA of the CDR3: TGTGCCATCAGTGCTGGGACTAGTGGACAAGAGACCCAGTACTTC. The chain carries TRBV10-3 and TRBJ2-5; 8 bases are shared with TRBD2. This CDR3 has 15 residues. The V gene's germline CDR1 is ENHRY and CDR2 SYGVKD. Unmatched junction bases numbered 6, after V lost 4 bases and J lost 2 bases.

This rearrangement joins TRBV18 to TRBJ2-7; 7 positions agree with TRBD1. Looked up from germline, CDR1 is KGHSH and CDR2 is LQKENI. The CDR3 is made up of 14 amino acids. The V gene end was trimmed by 0 bases and the J gene end by 9 bases; junction bases not matched to a gene: 8. The CDR3 reads CASSPPTGSWSQYF. In nucleotides, the CDR3 is TGTGCCAGCTCACCACCGACAGGGTCTTGGTCGCAGTACTTC.

The rearrangement uses TRBV28 and TRBJ2-1, with D tentatively TRBD1 (6 bases). This CDR3 contains 16 residues. V was clipped by 5 bases and J by 4 bases, with 18 bases between them. Looked up from germline, CDR1 is MDHEN and CDR2 is SYDVKM. CDR3 in amino acids: CASSPPGTTGYNEQFF. The DNA of the CDR3 is TGTGCCAGCAGTCCCCCCGGTACGACAGGATACAATGAGCAGTTCTTC.